Given below is one T cell receptor beta chain in context. The data originate from a study of early T cells in non-severe SARS-CoV-2 infection. TCRdb re-called the 5' RACE reads with MiXCR, one entry per CDR3 protein. The data show about 100,000 distinct CDR3 sequences, roughly 11% seen once. This TCR was recovered from an adult who was a healthcare worker with PCR-confirmed SARS-CoV-2 infection or an uninfected control (not recorded which). The specimen sequenced was whole blood.

The CDR3 region has the DNA TGCGCCAGCAGCTTGAGCTCGAACGAGCAGTACTTC. Translated, it gives CASSLSSNEQYF. The chain links TRBV5-1 to TRBJ2-7; D ambiguous. CDR3 length equals 12 residues. Germline CDR1 SGHRS, CDR2 YFSETQ. V lost 1 base and J lost 5, with 7 bases in between.